The sequence of this TCR beta chain was determined in a study of cytomegalovirus exposure and HLA in healthy donors. With respect to this clone: Antigen unknown.

From germline, CDR1 is MNHEY and CDR2 SMNVEV (reference sequence). J gave up 3 bases and V 5 bases, and 5 bases lay outside the gene matches. The CDR3 has 14 residues. Overall study results and limits: Near-uniform donor sequencing depth was presumed by presence/absence analyses.

Both 60 Vbeta primers and 13 Jbeta primers went into the PCR. Repertoires were generated with immunoSEQ multiplex PCR, while TCRdb's copy carries only in-frame clones and drops some. This sample yields approximately 220,000 clones, of which 76% are seen a single time; roughly 0.62% belongs to the top ten. The receptor was derived from a man younger than 35 in good health and CMV-seronegative. The rearrangement links TRBV27 to TRBJ2-3, with 7 bases matching TRBD1. The sample was PBMCs. Here the CDR3 reads CASSLDRVTDTQYF. Written as DNA, the CDR3 is TGTGCCAGCAGTCTTGACAGGGTGACAGATACGCAGTATTTT.